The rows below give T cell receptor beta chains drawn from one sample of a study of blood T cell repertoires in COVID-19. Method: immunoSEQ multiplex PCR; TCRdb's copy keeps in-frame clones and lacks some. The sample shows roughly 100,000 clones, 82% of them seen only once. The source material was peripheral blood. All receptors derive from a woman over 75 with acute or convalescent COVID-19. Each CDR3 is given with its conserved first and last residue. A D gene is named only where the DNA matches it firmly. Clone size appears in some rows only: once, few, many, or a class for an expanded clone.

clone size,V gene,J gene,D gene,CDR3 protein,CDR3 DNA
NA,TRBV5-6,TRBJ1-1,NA,CASSFRLNTEAFF,TGTGCCAGCAGCTTTCGTCTGAACACTGAAGCTTTCTTT
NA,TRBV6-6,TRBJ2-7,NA,CASSLTGARYEQYF,TGTGCCAGCAGTCTGACAGGTGCGAGGTACGAGCAGTACTTC
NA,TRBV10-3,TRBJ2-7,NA,CAISADLYEQYF,TGTGCCATCAGTGCGGACTTGTACGAGCAGTACTTC
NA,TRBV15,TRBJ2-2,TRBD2,CATSRDLAGGAGELFF,TGTGCCACCAGCAGAGATCTTGCGGGAGGGGCCGGGGAGCTGTTTTTT
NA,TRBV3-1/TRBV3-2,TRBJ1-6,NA,CASSQDTGGHSPLHF,TGTGCCAGCAGCCAAGATACAGGCGGTCATTCACCCCTCCACTTT
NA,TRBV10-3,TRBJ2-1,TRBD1,CAISAGTGGNEQFF,TGTGCCATCAGTGCCGGGACAGGGGGGAATGAGCAGTTCTTC
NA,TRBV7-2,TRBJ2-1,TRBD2,CASTPAGVGYNEQFF,TGTGCCAGCACCCCAGCGGGAGTCGGTTACAATGAGCAGTTCTTC
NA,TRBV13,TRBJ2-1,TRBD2,CASSTYSGNGEQFF,TGTGCCAGCAGCACCTATAGCGGGAACGGTGAGCAGTTCTTC
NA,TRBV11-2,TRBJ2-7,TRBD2,CASSFTSGDSYEQYF,TGTGCCAGCAGCTTTACTAGCGGAGACTCCTACGAGCAGTACTTC
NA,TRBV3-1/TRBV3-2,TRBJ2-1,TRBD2,CASSQAGAWGAGGPGEQFF,TGTGCCAGCAGCCAAGCGGGGGCATGGGGAGCGGGAGGGCCCGGTGAGCAGTTCTTC
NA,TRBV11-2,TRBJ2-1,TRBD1,CASSSPAGTGGNEQFF,TGTGCCAGCAGCTCCCCGGCGGGGACAGGCGGGAATGAGCAGTTCTTC
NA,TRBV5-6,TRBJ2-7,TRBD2,CASRPTAGGPVEQYF,TGTGCCAGCAGACCCACGGCGGGAGGGCCCGTCGAGCAGTACTTC
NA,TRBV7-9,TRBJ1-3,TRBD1,CASSLVQGAVDTIYF,TGTGCCAGCAGCTTAGTGCAGGGGGCGGTTGACACCATATATTTT
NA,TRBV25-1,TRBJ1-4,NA,CASSDAAGQSQKLFF,TGTGCCAGCAGCGACGCCGCCGGACAGTCCCAAAAACTGTTTTTT
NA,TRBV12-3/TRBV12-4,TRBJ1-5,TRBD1,CASSWGQKQPQHF,TGTGCCAGCAGTTGGGGACAGAAACAGCCCCAGCATTTT
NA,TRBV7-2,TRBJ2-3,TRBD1,CASSADRGTDTQYF,TGTGCCAGCAGCGCCGACAGGGGAACAGATACGCAGTATTTT
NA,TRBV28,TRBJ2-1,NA,CASSLGSDLSNEQFF,TGTGCCAGCAGTTTGGGGAGCGACTTAAGCAATGAGCAGTTCTTC
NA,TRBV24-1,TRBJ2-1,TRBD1,CATSDRGLSYNEQFF,TGTGCCACCAGTGACAGGGGGCTCTCCTACAATGAGCAGTTCTTC
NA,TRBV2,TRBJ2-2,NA,CASSTTGTGELFF,TGTGCCAGCAGCACGACGGGAACCGGGGAGCTGTTTTTT
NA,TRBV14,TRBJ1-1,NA,CASSPTRGSMTEAFF,TGTGCCAGCAGCCCGACCCGGGGATCGATGACTGAAGCTTTCTTT
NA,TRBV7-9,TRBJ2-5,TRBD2,CASSSTSGSGETQYF,TGTGCCAGCAGCTCGACTAGCGGGAGCGGAGAGACCCAGTACTTC
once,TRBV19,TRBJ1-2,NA,CASTNRGDYYGYTF,TGTGCCAGTACCAACCGGGGGGATTACTATGGCTACACCTTC
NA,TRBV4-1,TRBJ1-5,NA,CASSQDRAGAGQPQHF,TGCGCCAGCAGCCAAGATAGAGCAGGGGCCGGACAGCCCCAGCATTTT
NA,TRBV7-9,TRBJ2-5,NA,CASSPPPGVETQYF,TGTGCCAGCAGCCCACCCCCGGGGGTAGAGACCCAGTACTTC
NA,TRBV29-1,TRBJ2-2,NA,CSVEVSGATGELFF,TGCAGCGTTGAAGTGTCAGGGGCCACCGGGGAGCTGTTTTTT
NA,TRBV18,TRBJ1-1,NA,CASSPTERDTEAFF,TGTGCCAGCTCACCTACGGAGCGGGACACTGAAGCTTTCTTT
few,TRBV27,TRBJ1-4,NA,CASSLREGSLFF,TGTGCCAGCAGCCTTAGGGAGGGGTCACTGTTTTTT
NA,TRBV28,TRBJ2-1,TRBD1,CASSFSVTGVDNEQFF,TGTGCCAGCAGCTTTTCCGTGACAGGGGTTGACAATGAGCAGTTCTTC
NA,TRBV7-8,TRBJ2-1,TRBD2,CASTEKRGSYNEQFF,TGTGCCAGCACCGAAAAGCGGGGCTCCTACAATGAGCAGTTCTTC
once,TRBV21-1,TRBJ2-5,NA,CASSKFDRGPLIQTQYF,TGTGCCAGCAGCAAATTTGACAGGGGTCCCCTTATTCAGACCCAGTACTTC
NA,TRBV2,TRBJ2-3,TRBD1,CASRTVQGVANTQYF,TGTGCCAGCAGAACCGTACAGGGGGTTGCTAATACGCAGTATTTT
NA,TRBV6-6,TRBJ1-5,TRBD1,CASSYAHRGGQPQHF,TGTGCCAGCAGTTACGCCCACAGGGGAGGACAGCCCCAGCATTTT
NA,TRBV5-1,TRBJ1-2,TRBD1,CASSLGTAYGYTF,TGCGCCAGCAGCCTTGGGACAGCCTATGGCTACACCTTC